Listed below are T cell receptor beta chains from one sample, sequenced in a study of cytomegalovirus exposure and HLA in healthy donors. This table comes from immunoSEQ multiplex PCR, and its TCRdb copy is limited to in-frame clones, with some not included. The sample shows 150,000 to 180,000 clones, 80% of them seen only once. Sequencing input: PBMCs. Receptors were obtained from a woman aged 40 to 50 in good health and CMV-seropositive. Both conserved end residues are part of each CDR3. D genes are given only for firm matches. Some rows mark clone size as missing; the rest say once, few, many or name a class of expanded clone.

D	V	size	J	CDR3	DNA
-	TRBV5-4	medium-sized	TRBJ1-1	CASSLLQGSTEAFF	TGTGCCAGCAGCCTACTTCAGGGGAGCACTGAAGCTTTCTTT
TRBD1	TRBV10-3	-	TRBJ2-1	CAIRPGQSGHNEQFF	TGTGCCATCAGACCGGGACAGAGTGGGCACAATGAGCAGTTCTTC
TRBD2	TRBV7-9	-	TRBJ2-1	CASSPTSGSRYNEQFF	TGTGCCAGCAGCCCGACTAGCGGGAGTCGGTACAATGAGCAGTTCTTC
-	TRBV5-1	-	TRBJ1-1	CASSFRGNTEAFF	TGCGCCAGCAGCTTTAGGGGGAACACTGAAGCTTTCTTT
-	TRBV18	-	TRBJ2-7	CASSPTGGQPYEQYF	TGTGCCAGCTCACCGACAGGAGGTCAACCCTACGAGCAGTACTTC
-	TRBV6-1	-	TRBJ1-4	CASSEGPETDINEKLFF	TGTGCCAGCAGTGAAGGCCCGGAGACAGACATTAATGAAAAACTGTTTTTT
TRBD2	TRBV29-1	-	TRBJ2-3	CSAPWTSGGLSTDTQYF	TGCAGCGCGCCGTGGACTAGCGGGGGACTTAGCACAGATACGCAGTATTTT
-	TRBV6-5	few	TRBJ1-2	CASSYSGLEGAYGYTF	TGTGCCAGCAGTTACTCGGGACTTGAAGGGGCCTATGGCTACACCTTC
-	TRBV18	-	TRBJ2-5	CASSPRLGETQYF	TGTGCCAGCTCACCTCGACTCGGGGAGACCCAGTACTTC
TRBD2	TRBV29-1	once	TRBJ2-3	CSADRAREAGDTQYF	TGCAGCGCTGATCGGGCGCGGGAGGCAGGAGATACGCAGTATTTT
-	TRBV27	once	TRBJ1-6	CASSYRARGGNYNSPLHF	TGTGCCAGCAGTTACCGGGCCAGGGGAGGGAACTATAATTCACCCCTCCACTTT
-	TRBV6-1	-	TRBJ2-3	CASRRQYTDTQYF	TGTGCCAGCAGAAGACAGTACACAGATACGCAGTATTTT
TRBD2	TRBV27	-	TRBJ2-3	CASSYSGRPLDTQYF	TGTGCCAGCAGCTATAGCGGGAGGCCTTTAGATACGCAGTATTTT
TRBD2	TRBV5-4	-	TRBJ2-2	CASSSGGFSTGELFF	TGTGCCAGCAGCTCGGGGGGGTTCTCTACCGGGGAGCTGTTTTTT
-	TRBV14	-	TRBJ1-1	CASSLDRYENTEAFF	TGTGCCAGCAGCCTTGACAGGTACGAGAACACTGAAGCTTTCTTT
TRBD2	TRBV28	-	TRBJ2-2	CASTLSGRADTGELFF	TGTGCCAGCACTCTTAGCGGGAGGGCCGACACCGGGGAGCTGTTTTTT
TRBD2	TRBV19	-	TRBJ2-1	CASSDLLAGVGNEQFF	TGTGCCAGTAGTGATCTACTAGCGGGAGTCGGTAATGAGCAGTTCTTC
-	TRBV30	-	TRBJ1-1	CAWSALRHRAFF	TGTGCCTGGAGCGCCTTGAGACACCGGGCTTTCTTT
-	TRBV19	-	TRBJ1-2	CASSMGGADYGYTF	TGTGCCAGTAGTATGGGTGGAGCAGACTATGGCTACACCTTC
-	TRBV29-1	-	TRBJ2-1	CSVIPGYYNEQFF	TGCAGCGTTATTCCAGGCTACTACAATGAGCAGTTCTTC
-	TRBV6-1	-	TRBJ1-3	CAGGGRHPGNTIYF	TGTGCCGGGGGGGGACGACACCCTGGAAACACCATATATTTT
TRBD1	TRBV29-1	-	TRBJ1-3	CSVASDRGRGNTIYF	TGCAGCGTAGCCTCGGACAGGGGGAGAGGAAACACCATATATTTT
-	TRBV11-3	-	TRBJ2-7	CASSPYSPTYEQYF	TGTGCCAGCAGCCCCTATTCCCCCACCTACGAGCAGTACTTC
-	TRBV30	once	TRBJ2-7	CALGLTGYEQYF	TGTGCCTTGGGACTGACTGGTTACGAGCAGTACTTC
TRBD2	TRBV5-4	-	TRBJ2-1	CASSLAGGDDEQFF	TGTGCCAGCAGCCTAGCGGGGGGGGACGATGAGCAGTTCTTC
-	TRBV7-2	-	TRBJ2-2	CASSLMGGDGTGELFF	TGTGCCAGCAGCTTAATGGGGGGAGACGGCACCGGGGAGCTGTTTTTT
-	TRBV14	few	TRBJ1-4	CASSQDLGEKLFF	TGTGCCAGCAGCCAAGATCTCGGGGAAAAACTGTTTTTT
TRBD2	TRBV5-1	-	TRBJ2-1	CASSSSVAGDFNEQFF	TGCGCCAGCAGCTCCTCCGTAGCGGGGGATTTCAATGAGCAGTTCTTC
TRBD2	TRBV19	-	TRBJ2-7	CASSLRTSGSSYEQYF	TGTGCCAGTAGTCTCCGGACTAGCGGGAGCTCCTACGAGCAGTACTTC
-	TRBV19	-	TRBJ2-1	CASMGGYGDEQFF	TGTGCCAGTATGGGGGGATATGGCGATGAGCAGTTCTTC
TRBD2	TRBV7-9	-	TRBJ2-1	CASSASSGMILSSYNEQFF	TGTGCCAGCAGCGCCTCTAGCGGGATGATCCTAAGCTCCTACAATGAGCAGTTCTTC
TRBD2	TRBV2	-	TRBJ2-1	CASAPRETADNEQFF	TGTGCCTCCGCCCCGCGGGAGACCGCGGACAATGAGCAGTTCTTC
-	TRBV5-4	-	TRBJ2-7	CASSRAGATTEQYF	TGTGCCAGCAGCCGCGCAGGGGCAACGACCGAGCAGTACTTC
-	TRBV12-5	once	TRBJ2-5	CASGPGETQYF	TGTGCTAGTGGTCCGGGGGAGACCCAGTACTTC
-	TRBV14	-	TRBJ1-1	CASSPRYRLATEAFF	TGTGCCAGCAGCCCCCGGTACAGGCTCGCCACTGAAGCTTTCTTT
-	TRBV5-1	-	TRBJ2-7	CASSYEGAYEQYF	TGCGCCAGCAGCTACGAGGGGGCCTACGAGCAGTACTTC
-	TRBV6-5	-	TRBJ2-7	CASSYSVNSYEQYF	TGTGCCAGCAGTTACTCGGTCAACAGCTACGAGCAGTACTTC
TRBD2	TRBV7-9	-	TRBJ2-1	CASSLGTSINNEQFF	TGTGCCAGCAGCTTAGGGACTAGCATCAACAATGAGCAGTTCTTC
TRBD1	TRBV15	-	TRBJ1-1	CATSRPGQGLLFNTEAFF	TGTGCCACCAGCAGACCGGGACAGGGTCTACTTTTTAACACTGAAGCTTTCTTT
-	TRBV28	-	TRBJ1-5	CASSQGGGWNQPQHF	TGTGCCAGCAGCCAAGGGGGGGGTTGGAATCAGCCCCAGCATTTT
TRBD2	TRBV30	-	TRBJ2-1	CAWTPGRLAGGGNEQFF	TGTGCCTGGACCCCGGGTCGACTAGCGGGAGGTGGCAATGAGCAGTTCTTC
-	TRBV7-9	-	TRBJ2-1	CASSLRAGSSSNEQFF	TGTGCCAGCAGCTTAAGAGCGGGTTCGAGTAGCAATGAGCAGTTCTTC
-	TRBV30	-	TRBJ2-1	CAWSRPPGMYNEQFF	TGTGCCTGGAGTAGGCCTCCGGGGATGTACAATGAGCAGTTCTTC
TRBD2	TRBV10-3	-	TRBJ2-3	CAISERGVGGRSTDTQYF	TGTGCCATCAGTGAGCGGGGGGTGGGCGGGAGAAGCACAGATACGCAGTATTTT
-	TRBV2	-	TRBJ2-1	CASSELVAGNEQFF	TGTGCCAGCAGTGAATTAGTGGCGGGCAATGAGCAGTTCTTC